Listed below are T cell receptor beta chains from one sample, sequenced in a study of T cell repertoires in cytomegalovirus infection. In TCRdb, the reads were re-called with MiXCR into one record per CDR3 protein. The repertoire holds roughly 280,000 distinct CDR3 sequences, with around 13% as singletons. Input material: PBMCs. The receptors were sampled from a human donor in good health (CMV status not recorded). Some clones in this sample may be carry-over from other donors' samples. Both conserved end residues are trimmed from each CDR3. The D gene is left open where the match is weak. Size tells how often a clone was seen (once, few, many) or the class of an expanded clone, and some rows leave it out.

clone_size,j_call,d_call,v_call,cdr3_aa
-,TRBJ2-5,-,TRBV15,ATSRDRVLRETQY
few,TRBJ1-6,-,TRBV2,ASGGPPGSSYNSPLH
many,TRBJ2-2,-,TRBV28,ASSPDPRNGELF
-,TRBJ2-5,-,TRBV6-2/TRBV6-3,ASRAHGQQETQY
few,TRBJ1-6,-,TRBV19,ASGQRGDSPLH
-,TRBJ2-1,-,TRBV20-1,SARGWDQNYNEQF
few,TRBJ2-3,-,TRBV6-2/TRBV6-3,ASSYGGPAQY
-,TRBJ1-2,TRBD1,TRBV20-1,SANDRANGYT
many,TRBJ2-1,-,TRBV7-6,ASSLGWGYEQF
many,TRBJ2-3,-,TRBV19,ASTTQRGPADTQY
-,TRBJ2-7,-,TRBV7-2,ASSLSGGVTYGQY
-,TRBJ2-1,-,TRBV12-3/TRBV12-4,ASSFTHEQF
-,TRBJ1-1,-,TRBV19,ASSPGDLNTEAF
few,TRBJ2-1,-,TRBV6-5,ASQKLGADYNEQF
many,TRBJ2-7,-,TRBV7-2,ASSLVHSYEQY
many,TRBJ1-1,-,TRBV12-3/TRBV12-4,ASSPIGSPRTEAF
many,TRBJ1-1,-,TRBV6-6,ASARQAVNTEAF
many,TRBJ2-7,TRBD1,TRBV28,ASSSTGVAYEQY